The T cell receptor beta chain under discussion was sequenced for a study of graft-versus-host responses after intestinal transplantation. Whole-study context: Recipients across the board were started on anti-thymocyte globulin induction, then kept on tacrolimus and steroids for two to three years.

Some clones are missing from TCRdb's copy, which holds only in-frame ones; the method was immunoSEQ multiplex PCR. The data contain approximately 90,000 clones, 85% to 95% of them singletons. Germline CDR1 ENHRY, CDR2 SYGVKD. The ends were cut back, 2 bases at V and 3 bases at J, with 16 bases in the middle. The CDR3 covers 16 residues. There are a few counts of this clone. The target antigen is unknown. The chain carries TRBV10-3 and TRBJ1-1; D perhaps matches TRBD1 (6 bases). Here the sequenced sample was unstimulated CD8+ T cells sorted from spleen or lymph node cells, taken before transplant. This receptor was taken from a human donor who was the organ donor for an intestinal transplant. The CDR3 reads CAISEVGQPNDTEAFF. The CDR3 region has the DNA TGTGCCATCAGTGAGGTCGGACAGCCTAACGACACTGAAGCTTTCTTT.